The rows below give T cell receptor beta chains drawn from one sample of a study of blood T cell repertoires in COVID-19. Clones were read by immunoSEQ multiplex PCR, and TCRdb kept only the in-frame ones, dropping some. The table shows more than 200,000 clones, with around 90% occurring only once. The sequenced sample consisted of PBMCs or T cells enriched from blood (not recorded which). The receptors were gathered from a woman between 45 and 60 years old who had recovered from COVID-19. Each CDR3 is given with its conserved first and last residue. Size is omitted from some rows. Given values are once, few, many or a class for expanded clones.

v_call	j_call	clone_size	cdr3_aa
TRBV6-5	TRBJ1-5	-	CASSPYGGNQPQHF
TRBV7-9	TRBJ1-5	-	CASSLGQGTYQPQHF
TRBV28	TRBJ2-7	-	CASSLFGGGPYEQYF
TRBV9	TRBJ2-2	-	CASSVAGGAGTGELFF
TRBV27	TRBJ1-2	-	CASSFPMSEVERWQHTSYGYTF
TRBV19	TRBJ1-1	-	CASSISGVGEAFF
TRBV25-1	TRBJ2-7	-	CASSEGGRLYEQYF
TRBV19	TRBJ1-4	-	CASTLGGGSLFF
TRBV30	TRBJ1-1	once	CAWNSKMNTEAFF
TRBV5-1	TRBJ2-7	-	CASSLVDSYRNEQYF
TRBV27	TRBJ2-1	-	CASSSQGANNEQFF
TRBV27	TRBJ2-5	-	CASSLGWGYGGQETQYF
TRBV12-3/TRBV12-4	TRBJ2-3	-	CASSLSSTDTQYF
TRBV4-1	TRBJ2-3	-	CASSQDGGVDTQYF
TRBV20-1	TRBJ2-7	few	CSARQGNEQYF
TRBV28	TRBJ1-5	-	CASSVRDRNQPQHF
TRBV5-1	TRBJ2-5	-	CASSLAVQETQYF
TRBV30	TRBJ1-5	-	CAWRPTGGTYRRGNQPQHF
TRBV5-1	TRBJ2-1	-	CASSLAGASGSSYNEQFF
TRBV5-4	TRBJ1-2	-	CASSEGQGHYGYTF
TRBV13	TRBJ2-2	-	CASSPHRADTGELFF
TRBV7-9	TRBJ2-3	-	CASIPSSSGKTDTQYF
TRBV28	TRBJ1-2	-	CASSPWTGGNYGYTF
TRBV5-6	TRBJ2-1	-	CASRDKRAGSYNEQFF
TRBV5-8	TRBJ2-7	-	CASSRDRAYEQYF
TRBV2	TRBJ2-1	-	CASSASSGIYNEQFF
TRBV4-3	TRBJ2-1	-	CASSQEGWANEQFF
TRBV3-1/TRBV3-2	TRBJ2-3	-	CASSFASGRGTDTQYF
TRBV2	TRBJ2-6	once	CASSEPRGVAGANVLTF
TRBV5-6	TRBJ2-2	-	CASSFSSGRGYTGELFF
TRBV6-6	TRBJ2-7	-	CASLRDYEQYF
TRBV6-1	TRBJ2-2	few	CASSDPGPGELFF
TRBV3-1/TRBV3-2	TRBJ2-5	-	CASSTTSGDQETQYF
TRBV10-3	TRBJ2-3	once	CATLSGTSTDTQYF
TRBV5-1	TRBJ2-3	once	CASSLGLAGGTDTQYF
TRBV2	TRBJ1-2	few	CASRPTGFGYTF
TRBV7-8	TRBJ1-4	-	CASSFDGTGYEKLFF
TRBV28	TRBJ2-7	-	CATKPSQPGTYEQYF
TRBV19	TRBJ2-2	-	CASSIRIEVAERTGELFF
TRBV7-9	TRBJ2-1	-	CASSSLGRAASYNEQFF
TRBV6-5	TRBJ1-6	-	CASSTRDKNNSPLHF
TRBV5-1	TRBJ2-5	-	CASSLEARASETQYF
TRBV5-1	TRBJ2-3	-	CASSLPEGATTSTDTQYF
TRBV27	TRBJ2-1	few	CASSRLTSRAHEQFF
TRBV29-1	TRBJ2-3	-	CSVDVREGTDTQYF
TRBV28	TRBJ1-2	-	CASTYPPGQGNYGYTF
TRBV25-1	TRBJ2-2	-	CASSILAGGNTGELFF
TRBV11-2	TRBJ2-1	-	CASSFLAVRNEQFF
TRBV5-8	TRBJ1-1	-	CASSRTVVEAFF
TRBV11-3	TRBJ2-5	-	CASSPPWDSPETQYF
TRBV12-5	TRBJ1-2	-	CASGQGGIGYGYTF
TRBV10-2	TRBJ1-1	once	CASSDRDRSSFTEAFF
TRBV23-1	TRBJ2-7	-	CASSQPTSGNDYEQYF